The 18 T cell receptor beta chains below were found in one sample sequenced in a study of T cells in Graves' hyperthyroidism and ophthalmopathy. What was amplified from RNA transcripts were TCR beta CDR3 regions. HTBI primers were used for first-round RT-PCR of the TCR CDR3. A single record per CDR3 protein comes from TCRdb applying MiXCR to the multiplex PCR reads. The repertoire includes about 360,000 distinct CDR3 sequences, about 13% of them detected once, and roughly 20% sits in the top ten. The specimen sequenced was blood. The receptors were sampled from a man aged 25-45 years with Graves' hyperthyroidism that later progressed to Graves' ophthalmopathy.

This chain joins TRBV5-1 and TRBJ2-1; D is uncertain. Deletions cut 5 bases from V and 2 bases from J, with 8 bases between. This CDR3 region has 13 residues. Germline CDR1 and CDR2: SGHRS and YFSETQ. The CDR3 sequence: CASRYRTYNEQFF. The CDR3 coding sequence is TGCGCCAGCAGATACAGAACCTACAATGAGCAGTTCTTC.

This clonotype was counted between two and nine times. V and J are TRBV3-1 and TRBJ1-1; D call uncertain. This CDR3 region has 15 residues. V dropped 1 base and J dropped 1 base, with 10 bases sitting between them. CDR1 and CDR2 from the germline V gene are LGHDT and YNNKEL (reference sequence). The CDR3 loop is CASSQGAGSNTEAFF. The CDR3 DNA reads TGTGCCAGCAGCCAAGGCGCAGGATCGAACACTGAAGCTTTCTTT.

This chain links TRBV6-9 with TRBJ2-7, with TRBD1 identical over 7 bases. The germline V gene has CDR1 MNHGY and CDR2 SVAAGI. The CDR3 has 14 residues. Trimming at V came to 3 bases and at J to 7 bases, leaving 9 bases not matched to a gene. The CDR3 here is CASSYAQGVWEQYF. The CDR3 bases are TGTGCCAGCAGTTACGCGCAGGGGGTTTGGGAGCAGTACTTC.

The CDR3 reads CASSVESRGPRETQYF. CDR3 nucleotides: TGTGCCAGCAGCGTAGAGTCGAGGGGCCCGAGAGAGACCCAGTACTTC. The rearrangement links TRBV9 to TRBJ2-5; D could derive from TRBD1 or TRBD2 (5 bases each). With 0 bases removed from V and 4 bases from J, the gap between germline ends came to 16 bases. Germline CDR1 reads SGDLS; CDR2 reads YYNGEE. This CDR3 has 16 residues.

The J gene is TRBJ1-6, the V gene TRBV19, with a possible D match to TRBD1 (6 bases). V was cut by 5 bases and J by 7 bases, with 15 bases left in between. The CDR3 covers 15 residues. Looked up from germline, CDR1 is LNHDA and CDR2 is SQIVND (reference sequence). Here the CDR3 DNA reads TGTGCCAGTAGTCCGAGACAGGTGGAAAATTCACCCCTCCACTTT. This codes for CASSPRQVENSPLHF.

This clonotype was counted ten times or more. This rearrangement joins TRBV20-1 to TRBJ2-5, with TRBD2 identical over 14 bases. The CDR3 consists of 16 residues. The V segment lost 3 bases and the J segment 0 bases; nucleotides outside the gene matches: 3. CDR1 and CDR2 (germline): DFQATT, SNEGSKA (reference sequence). The DNA of the CDR3 is TGCAGTGCTAGGGGACTAGCGGGGGTGTACCAAGAGACCCAGTACTTC. Protein: CSARGLAGVYQETQYF.

This clonotype showed up just a few times. This chain uses TRBV4-2 with TRBJ2-7; TRBD2 matches at 9 bases. Trimming at V came to 1 base and at J to 0 bases, leaving 10 bases not matched to a gene. Germline CDR1 LGHNA, CDR2 YNFKEQ. The CDR3 is 18 residues long. Here the CDR3 DNA reads TGTGCCAGCAGCCAAGCAGCCCCCCAAGCGGGGGGCTCCTACGAGCAGTACTTC. This sequence encodes CASSQAAPQAGGSYEQYF.

This clonotype was detected a few times. J is TRBJ2-4 and V is TRBV6-1; 9 nucleotides match TRBD1. The V gene end was trimmed by 7 bases and the J gene end by 0 bases; junction bases not matched to a gene: 7. Germline-derived CDR1 and CDR2 are MNHNS and SASEGT. This CDR3 has 16 residues. CDR3 protein: CASTRDRVPAKNIQYF. In nucleotides, the CDR3 is TGTGCCAGCACCAGGGACAGGGTACCAGCCAAAAACATTCAGTACTTC.

This clonotype has at least ten counts. The chain uses TRBV28 and TRBJ2-2; 7 nucleotides align to TRBD1. Germline CDR1 reads MDHEN; CDR2 reads SYDVKM. V gave up 6 bases and J gave up 5 bases; unmatched junction bases: 0. The CDR3 runs to 12 residues. CDR3 loop: CASRGQTGELFF. The DNA of the CDR3 is TGTGCCAGCAGGGGACAGACCGGGGAGCTGTTTTTT. Looking up the rest from reference TRBV28 and TRBJ2-2 gives the full variable domain: DVKVTQSSRYLVKRTGEKVFLECVQDMDHENMFWYRQDPGLGLRLIYFSYDVKMKEKGDIPEGYSVSREKKERFSLILESASTNQTSMYLCASRGQTGELFFGEGSRLTVL.

The chain joins TRBV2 to TRBJ2-5; 11 bases line up with TRBD2. Germline V gene lookup returns CDR1 SNHLY and CDR2 FYNNEI. This CDR3 is 15 amino acids long. V gave up 3 bases and J gave up 7 bases; unmatched junction bases: 7. The CDR3 is CASSEGLAAGLTQYF. The CDR3, as DNA: TGTGCCAGCAGTGAGGGACTAGCGGCGGGGTTGACCCAGTACTTC.

The chain recombines TRBV7-2 with TRBJ2-3; TRBD1 matches at 7 bases. The V segment lost 7 bases and the J segment 5 bases; nucleotides outside the gene matches: 9. CDR1 and CDR2 from the germline V gene are SGHTA and FQGNSA. The CDR3 length is 14 residues. CDR3 sequence reads: CASNRGVPGDTQYF. The CDR3 region has the DNA TGTGCCAGCAACAGGGGAGTCCCCGGAGATACGCAGTATTTT.

This clonotype showed up many times. The chain employs TRBV2 and TRBJ2-3; possible D gene TRBD1, 6 bases. Per the germline V gene, CDR1 is SNHLY and CDR2 is FYNNEI. This CDR3 region has 16 residues. V lost 1 base and J lost 6, with 17 bases in between. Here the CDR3 DNA reads TGTGCCAGCAGTGAAGAGACGACAGGACCAGGGGATACGCAGTATTTT. It codes for CASSEETTGPGDTQYF.

This rearrangement joins TRBV24-1 to TRBJ2-3; 14 positions match TRBD2. The CDR3 contains 16 residues. Germline V lookup: CDR1 KGHDR, CDR2 SFDVKD. Unmatched junction bases numbered 4, after V lost 2 bases and J lost 7 bases. The CDR3 DNA is TGTGCCACCAGTGATTCCGGGACTAGCGGGGGAAATACGCAGTATTTT. It is translated as CATSDSGTSGGNTQYF.

This clonotype was counted ten times or more. The CDR3 nucleotides read TGTGCCAGCAGCCATCCTCGGGGGGTCTCTGGAAACACCATATATTTT. This codes for CASSHPRGVSGNTIYF. This rearrangement joins TRBV28 to TRBJ1-3; D is possibly TRBD1 (5 bases). CDR1 is MDHEN and CDR2 is SYDVKM in the germline V gene. The CDR3 sequence is 16 residues long. Trimming removed 6 bases at V and 0 bases at J, with 15 bases between.

This clonotype has ten or more counts. This sequence joins TRBV29-1 and TRBJ1-4, with 7 bases identical to TRBD1. From germline, CDR1 is SQVTM and CDR2 ANQGSEA. Trimming cost V 2 bases and J 4 bases; bases outside gene matches: 1. This CDR3 contains 13 residues. CDR3 in amino acids: CSVERDSNEKLFF. CDR3 in DNA: TGCAGCGTTGAAAGGGACAGTAATGAAAAACTGTTTTTT.

In this sample, this clonotype turned up many times. V is TRBV20-1 and J is TRBJ2-3; maybe TRBD1 (6 bases). Germline values: CDR1 DFQATT, CDR2 SNEGSKA (reference sequence). Between the trimmed V and J ends, which lost 2 bases and 6 bases, there was a span of 9 bases. The CDR3 is made up of 12 amino acids. CDR3 sequence: CSARPTGDTQYF. The CDR3 DNA is TGCAGTGCTAGACCAACAGGGGATACGCAGTATTTT.

The sample holds many counts of this clonotype. The V gene is TRBV7-6, the J gene TRBJ2-1; the D gene is possibly TRBD2 (6 bases). Germline lookup yields CDR1 SGHVS and CDR2 FNYEAQ. Trimming left V 5 bases short and J 4 bases short, with 15 bases between. The CDR3 length is 15 residues. Written as DNA, the CDR3 is TGTGCCAGCAGCGAGATCGGGGGTTATTACAATGAGCAGTTCTTC. This encodes CASSEIGGYYNEQFF.

This clonotype was seen repeatedly, ten times or more. The rearrangement joins TRBV20-1 to TRBJ1-2; D possibly corresponds to TRBD1 (6 bases). The CDR3 length is 12 residues. Trimming left V 6 bases short and J 7 bases short, with 15 bases between. Germline lookup yields CDR1 DFQATT and CDR2 SNEGSKA (reference sequence). The CDR3: CSANRDMSGYTF. CDR3 sequence (DNA): TGCAGTGCGAACAGGGATATGAGTGGCTACACCTTC.